The sequence of this T cell receptor (beta chain) was determined in a study of T cells in Graves' hyperthyroidism and ophthalmopathy. Concerning this clonotype: Possible read error: a much larger clone is one base away.

Germline V gene sequence: CDR1 WNHNN, CDR2 SYGVQD (reference sequence). CDR3 size: 15 residues. The V and J ends lost 6 bases and 9 bases, in that order; junction bases with no gene match: 12. TCR beta CDR3 sequences were amplified from RNA transcripts. Carried out on the TCR CDR3, a first-round RT-PCR used the HTBI primer set. TCRdb itself ran the multiplex PCR reads through MiXCR, one entry per CDR3 protein. The sample yields some 770,000 distinct CDR3 sequences, roughly 17% seen once. The receptor was derived from a man between 18 and 29 years old with Graves' hyperthyroidism. This chain joins TRBV10-1 and TRBJ2-2, with 8 bases fitting TRBD2. What was sequenced was blood. CDR3 sequence reads: CASSDSGSGARELFF. CDR3 coding DNA: TGCGCCAGCAGCGACAGCGGGAGTGGAGCCAGGGAGCTGTTTTTT.